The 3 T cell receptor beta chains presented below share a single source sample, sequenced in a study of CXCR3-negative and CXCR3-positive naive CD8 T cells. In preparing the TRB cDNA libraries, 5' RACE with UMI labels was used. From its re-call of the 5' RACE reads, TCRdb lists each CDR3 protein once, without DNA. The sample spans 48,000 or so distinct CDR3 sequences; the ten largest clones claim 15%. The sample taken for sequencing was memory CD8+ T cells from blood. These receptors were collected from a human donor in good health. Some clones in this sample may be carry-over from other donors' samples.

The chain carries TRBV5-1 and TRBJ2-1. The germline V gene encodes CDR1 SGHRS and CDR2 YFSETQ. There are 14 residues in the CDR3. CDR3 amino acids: CASSLEDYYNEQFF.

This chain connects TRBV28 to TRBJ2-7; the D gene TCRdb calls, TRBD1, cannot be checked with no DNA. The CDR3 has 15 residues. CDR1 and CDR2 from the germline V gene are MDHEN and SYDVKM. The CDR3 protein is CASLPPGREPYEQYF.

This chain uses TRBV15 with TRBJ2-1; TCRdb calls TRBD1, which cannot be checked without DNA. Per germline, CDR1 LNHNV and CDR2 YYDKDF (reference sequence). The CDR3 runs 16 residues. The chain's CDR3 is CATSRGGQGMFDEQFF.